This entry lists 25 T cell receptor beta chains sequenced from one sample in a study of blood T cells in healthy people across ages. The authors ran a second PCR of about 6 to 11 cycles using a sample-barcoded 5' primer and a J-beta primer mix. TCRdb itself ran the 5' RACE reads through MiXCR, one entry per CDR3 protein. This table has a few hundred thousand distinct CDR3 sequences, 27% appearing once. The material sequenced was blood. The receptors derive from a woman in her 70s in good health.

The rearrangement uses TRBV20-1 and TRBJ2-5; 11 bases line up with TRBD2. The V gene's germline CDR1 is DFQATT and CDR2 SNEGSKA (reference sequence). The CDR3 contains 15 residues. V lost 2 bases, J lost 4 bases, and 6 bases stayed unmatched. The CDR3 loop is CSARTWLAGGETQYF. CDR3 sequence (DNA): TGCAGTGCTAGAACCTGGCTAGCGGGGGGAGAGACCCAGTACTTC.

In this sample, this clonotype turned up a few times. The chain combines TRBV7-8 with TRBJ1-1, with 7 bases lining up with TRBD1. Germline V gene data show CDR1 as SGHVS and CDR2 as FQNEAQ. This CDR3 has 15 residues. Trimming at V came to 1 base and at J to 5 bases, leaving 7 bases not matched to a gene. The CDR3 nucleotides are TGTGCCAGCAGCTTAGACGCCAGGGGGGTGACTGAAGCTTTCTTT. Translated, it gives CASSLDARGVTEAFF.

This clonotype appeared many times. This rearrangement joins TRBV12-3 or TRBV12-4 to TRBJ2-1; 9 nucleotides line up with TRBD2. This CDR3 is 17 amino acids long. Germline trimming cut 3 bases from V and 3 bases from J; bases unmatched to any gene: 9. CDR3 amino acids: CASSLGPSGIYYNEQFF. The CDR3 bases are TGTGCCAGCAGTTTGGGCCCTAGCGGGATCTACTACAATGAGCAGTTCTTC.

The chain couples TRBV7-2 to TRBJ1-1; D remains unclear. The CDR3 totals 13 residues. The V and J ends lost 6 bases and 3 bases respectively, with 11 bases between them. The germline V gene has CDR1 SGHTA and CDR2 FQGNSA. CDR3 loop: CASRLGLYTEAFF. The DNA for the CDR3 is TGTGCCAGCAGATTGGGCCTTTACACTGAAGCTTTCTTT.

The chain combines TRBV29-1 with TRBJ1-4; 9 positions agree with TRBD1. Trimming took 8 bases from V and 5 from J; bases not matched to a gene: 9. This CDR3 has 14 residues. Per germline, CDR1 SQVTM and CDR2 ANQGSEA. CDR3 bases: TGCAGCACGGCCTACAGGGGGCAGAATGAAAAACTGTTTTTT. This encodes CSTAYRGQNEKLFF.

The CDR3 spells CASSFRGNTGELFF. The CDR3 nucleotides read TGTGCCAGCAGCTTCCGCGGGAACACCGGGGAGCTGTTTTTT. The rearrangement uses TRBV7-2 and TRBJ2-2; D is ambiguous. The CDR3 totals 14 residues. From germline, CDR1 is SGHTA and CDR2 FQGNSA. V dropped 3 bases and J dropped 1 base, with 6 bases sitting between them.

This chain joins TRBV5-1 and TRBJ2-3; perhaps TRBD1 as D (6 bases). Trimming pared 4 bases from V and 5 bases from J, leaving 17 bases between. The CDR3 has 15 residues. Germline CDR1 and CDR2: SGHRS and YFSETQ. The CDR3: CASSQQGGEVDTQYF. The CDR3 DNA sequence: TGCGCCAGCAGCCAACAGGGTGGAGAGGTAGATACGCAGTATTTT.

This rearrangement joins TRBV20-1 to TRBJ2-2; D assignment may be TRBD1 or TRBD2 (6 bases each). This CDR3 is built from 15 residues. Trimming removed 4 bases at V and 5 bases at J, with 17 bases between. Germline assignment: CDR1 DFQATT and CDR2 SNEGSKA (reference sequence). The CDR3 nucleotides read TGCAGTGCTAAGGCACCGGGGGCGGAAACCGGGGAGCTGTTTTTT. It codes for CSAKAPGAETGELFF.

The chain recombines TRBV4-1 with TRBJ2-7, with a possible D match to TRBD1 (6 bases). The V end was cut by 0 bases, the J end by 9 bases, with 24 bases between. CDR1 and CDR2 (germline): MGHRA, YSYEKL. This CDR3 comprises 17 residues. This CDR3 reads CASSQDRTRTGTDGQYF. DNA of the CDR3: TGCGCCAGCAGCCAAGATCGGACTCGAACAGGGACCGACGGGCAGTACTTC.

The V and J genes are TRBV6-1 and TRBJ2-5, with TRBD1 matching 8 bases. The CDR3 length is 14 residues. Trimming at V came to 6 bases and at J to 5 bases, leaving 8 bases not matched to a gene. Germline V CDR1 and CDR2: MNHNS, SASEGT. CDR3 coding DNA: TGTGCCAGCAGAACGACAGGGGAAGGGGAGACCCAGTACTTC. Translated: CASRTTGEGETQYF.

The V and J genes are TRBV28 and TRBJ1-1; 8 bases align to TRBD1. V shed 3 bases and J 7 bases; nucleotides not matched to a gene: 7. The CDR3 length is 14 residues. The germline CDR1 and CDR2 sequences are MDHEN and SYDVKM. The CDR3 is CASSFPSTGGEAFF. CDR3 DNA sequence: TGTGCCAGCAGTTTCCCTAGTACAGGGGGTGAAGCTTTCTTT.

This clonotype has more than one count but fewer than ten. The chain couples TRBV20-1 to TRBJ2-2; D might be TRBD1 (6 bases). The CDR3 has 15 amino acids. Germline V lookup: CDR1 DFQATT, CDR2 SNEGSKA (reference sequence). Between the trimmed V and J ends, which lost 6 bases and 1 base, there was a span of 15 bases. CDR3 sequence: CSATDRRRNTGELFF. The CDR3 nucleotides are TGCAGTGCCACCGACAGGCGCCGGAACACCGGGGAGCTGTTTTTT.

This chain connects TRBV6-6 to TRBJ2-5; the D gene could be TRBD1 or TRBD2 (5 bases each). The DNA end is more similar to TRBJ2-7, so the J call may be wrong. CDR3 size: 14 residues. Per the germline V gene, CDR1 is MNHNY and CDR2 is SVGAGI (reference sequence). This chain's CDR3 is CASSYGTALYEQYF. CDR3 DNA: TGTGCCAGCAGTTATGGGACGGCTCTGTACGAGCAGTACTTC.

The chain employs TRBV5-1 and TRBJ1-6; a weak D match, TRBD1 (6 bases). CDR3 size: 14 residues. The V and J ends lost 4 bases and 8 bases respectively, with 13 bases between them. Germline V gene sequence: CDR1 SGHRS, CDR2 YFSETQ. For the CDR3, the DNA is TGCGCCAGCAGCCCGAAGGGGGGGGATTCACCCCTCCACTTT. This translates into CASSPKGGDSPLHF.

This CDR3 is CASTDLGAWGYTF. CDR3 nucleotide sequence: TGTGCCAGCACCGATCTGGGGGCGTGGGGCTACACCTTC. The chain uses TRBV12-3 or TRBV12-4 and TRBJ1-2; the D gene is possibly TRBD1 (6 bases). This CDR3 has 13 residues. Trimming took 7 bases from V and 8 from J, leaving 17 bases between them.

The chain is built from TRBV7-2 and TRBJ2-7, with a possible D match to TRBD1 (8 bases). The last part of the DNA fits TRBJ2-1 better; the J call may be wrong. CDR3 length: 16 residues. The V gene's germline CDR1 is SGHTA and CDR2 FQGNSA. CDR3 bases: TGTGCCAGCAGAGCCAAACAGGGGGGGGCCTACAATGAGCAGTTCTTC. Residues: CASRAKQGGAYNEQFF.

The chain carries TRBV6-6 and TRBJ1-5, with 8 bases matching TRBD1. The CDR3 runs 16 residues. The J segment lost 2 bases and the V segment lost 6 bases, leaving 9 bases of the junction unmatched. CDR1 is MNHNY and CDR2 is SVGAGI in the germline V gene (reference sequence). The CDR3 region has the DNA TGTGCCAGCAGGGTTGGGACAGGTGAGGGCAATCAGCCCCAGCATTTT. This sequence encodes CASRVGTGEGNQPQHF.

With regard to this clonotype: Compared with germline, one end of the junction differs, possibly owing to a read error. The CDR3 region is CATSRDWYERYF. The CDR3 DNA reads as TGTGCCACCAGCAGAGATTGGTACGAGCGGTACTTC. The gene calls are TRBV15 and TRBJ2-7; D unclear. The germline V gene encodes CDR1 LNHNV and CDR2 YYDKDF (reference sequence). This CDR3 region has 12 residues. Supplemented by reference TRBV15 and TRBJ2-7, the full variable domain reads DAMVIQNPRYQVTQFGKPVTLSCSQTLNHNVMYWYQQKSSQAPKLLFHYYDKDFNNEADTPDNFQSRRPNTSFCFLDIRSPGLGDTAMYLCATSRDWYERYFGPGTRLTVT.

V is TRBV16 and J is TRBJ1-4; tentatively, D is TRBD1 (6 bases). CDR3 length: 14 residues. Trimming removed 4 bases from V and 4 bases from J, with 10 bases in between. The V gene's germline CDR1 is KGHSY and CDR2 FQNENV. The DNA of the CDR3 is TGTGCCAGCAGCCCTCAGGGGTTTAATGAAAAACTGTTTTTT. Its translation is CASSPQGFNEKLFF.

The chain carries TRBV20-1 and TRBJ1-1; D uncertain. Germline V gene lookup returns CDR1 DFQATT and CDR2 SNEGSKA (reference sequence). The CDR3 has 16 residues. V lost 2 bases and J lost 0, with 16 bases in between. CDR3 sequence (DNA): TGCAGTGCTAGACCCTTTGCCAGCTTCATGAACACTGAAGCTTTCTTT. Encoded protein: CSARPFASFMNTEAFF.

The rearrangement links TRBV6-5 to TRBJ1-6, with D hard to call. V lost 6 bases, J lost 3 bases, and 12 bases lay in between. Germline loops: CDR1 MNHEY, CDR2 SVGAGI. This CDR3 has 15 residues. The CDR3: CASSVVYRYNSPLHF. In DNA form, the CDR3 reads TGTGCCAGCAGCGTAGTCTACCGCTATAATTCACCCCTCCACTTT.

The chain carries TRBV5-1 and TRBJ2-7, with 9 bases fitting TRBD2. With 4 bases clipped from V and 0 bases from J, the junction kept 2 bases outside the gene matches. This CDR3 contains 14 residues. Germline CDR1 reads SGHRS; CDR2 reads YFSETQ. The CDR3 loop reads CASSISGSSYEQYF. CDR3 DNA: TGCGCCAGCAGCATTAGCGGGAGCTCCTACGAGCAGTACTTC.

V and J are TRBV25-1 and TRBJ1-2; TRBD1 aligns across 9 bases. The CDR3 spans 14 residues. Trimming removed 6 bases from V and 6 bases from J; junction bases left unmatched: 8. Germline V gene lookup returns CDR1 MGHDK and CDR2 SYGVNS. The CDR3 loop is CASSIGTGSDGYTF. The CDR3 nucleotides are TGTGCCAGCAGCATCGGGACAGGGAGTGATGGCTACACCTTC.

The CDR3: CASIQMLGQPQHF. In nucleotides, the CDR3 is TGTGCCAGCATCCAGATGCTGGGTCAGCCCCAGCATTTT. The rearrangement joins TRBV28 to TRBJ1-5; D unclear. The V end was cut by 7 bases, the J end by 6 bases, with 13 bases between. The CDR3 covers 13 residues. Germline assignment: CDR1 MDHEN and CDR2 SYDVKM.

This clonotype was recorded only once. The chain carries TRBV20-1 and TRBJ2-3; perhaps TRBD2 as D (5 bases). Trimming took off 5 bases at V and 6 bases at J, with 9 bases between the two ends. Germline assignment: CDR1 DFQATT and CDR2 SNEGSKA (reference sequence). The CDR3 extends over 11 amino acids. CDR3: CSARGEDTQYF. The CDR3 DNA reads as TGCAGTGCTCGGGGTGAGGATACGCAGTATTTT.